This TCR beta chain was identified during a study of T cell responses to AZD1222 COVID-19 vaccine. Clones were sequenced by immunoSEQ multiplex PCR, and TCRdb holds only the in-frame ones, with some missing. The sample holds roughly 44,000 clones, over 80% seen once. Trimming took 6 bases from V and 5 from J, leaving 16 bases between them. Per germline, CDR1 MDHEN and CDR2 SYDVKM. The CDR3 spans 14 residues. Findings and limits, study-wide: Clonal diversity may have been underestimated, and the donors were mostly white British, with more females than males. Repertoires were collected only later (after the peak T cell response had occurred). Along spike, vaccine-associated CD4 TCRs were found throughout, with dominance at 160-218 and 743-854.

In its sample, this clone was seen a few times. Its target is unknown. The V and J genes are TRBV28 and TRBJ1-1; tentative D call: TRBD1 (5 bases). Material: peripheral blood, obtained on day 0 of AZD1222 vaccination. The TCR was taken from an adult in good health. This CDR3 is CASSPGGARTEAFF. DNA for the CDR3: TGTGCCAGCAGCCCGGGAGGGGCTAGGACTGAAGCTTTCTTT.